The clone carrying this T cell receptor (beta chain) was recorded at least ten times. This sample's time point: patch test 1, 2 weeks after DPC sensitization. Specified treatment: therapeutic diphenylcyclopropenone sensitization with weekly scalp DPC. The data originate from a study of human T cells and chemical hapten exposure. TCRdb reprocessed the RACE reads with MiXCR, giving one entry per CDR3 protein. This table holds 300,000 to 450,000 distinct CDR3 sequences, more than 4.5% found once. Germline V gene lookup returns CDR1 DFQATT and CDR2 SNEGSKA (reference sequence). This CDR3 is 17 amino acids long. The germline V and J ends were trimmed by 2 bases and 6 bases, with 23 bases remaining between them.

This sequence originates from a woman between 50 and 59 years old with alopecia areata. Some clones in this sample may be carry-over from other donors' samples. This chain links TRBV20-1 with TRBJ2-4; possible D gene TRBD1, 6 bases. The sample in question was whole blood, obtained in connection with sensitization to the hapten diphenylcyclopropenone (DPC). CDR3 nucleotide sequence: TGCAGTGCTAGAATCAGGGATACGGCAGGGGCGATAAACATTCAGTACTTC. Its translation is CSARIRDTAGAINIQYF.